These 8 T cell receptor beta chains share one sample of origin, sequenced in a study of control samples from healthy donors and cancer patients. Sequenced by immunoSEQ multiplex PCR; TCRdb stores in-frame clones only, minus some. The sample lists around 130,000 clones, approximately 94% occurring once. Sequenced: PBMCs. Receptors originate from a man aged 45-65 years with head and neck cancer.

This rearrangement joins TRBV30 to TRBJ2-2, with D hard to call. The CDR3 extends over 12 amino acids. The V end lost 5 bases, the J end lost 6 bases, and 10 bases lay between the germline ends. From germline, CDR1 is GTSNPN and CDR2 SVGIG (reference sequence). CDR3 residues: CAWAPTPGELFF. CDR3 sequence (DNA): TGTGCCTGGGCGCCCACCCCCGGGGAGCTGTTTTTT.

The chain recombines TRBV27 with TRBJ1-1; D is ambiguous. Germline V gene data show CDR1 as MNHEY and CDR2 as SMNVEV (reference sequence). This CDR3 has 13 residues. Trimming cost V 2 bases and J 2 bases, with 6 bases left between them. The CDR3 loop is CASSLQENTEAFF. The CDR3 DNA follows: TGTGCCAGCAGTTTACAGGAAAACACTGAAGCTTTCTTT.

The chain couples TRBV11-3 to TRBJ2-5, with D perhaps matching TRBD2 (5 bases). The CDR3 totals 13 residues. Trimming took off 5 bases at V and 4 bases at J, with 11 bases between the two ends. Germline V CDR1 and CDR2: SGHNT, YENEEA. CDR3 region: CASSPREGETQYF. The CDR3 DNA reads as TGTGCCAGCAGCCCCCGGGAAGGAGAGACCCAGTACTTC.

V and J are TRBV7-2 and TRBJ1-2; no clear D. Germline CDR1 reads SGHTA; CDR2 reads FQGNSA. The CDR3 consists of 13 residues. Trimming took off 1 base at V and 4 bases at J, with 7 bases between the two ends. DNA for the CDR3: TGTGCCAGCAGCTTAGGGGGTTCCTATGGCTACACCTTC. This sequence encodes CASSLGGSYGYTF.

The genes are TRBV7-9 and TRBJ2-2; TRBD1 or TRBD2 may be the D gene (5 bases each). Germline V gives CDR1 SEHNR, CDR2 FQNEAQ (reference sequence). This CDR3 has 14 amino acids. The V gene lost 7 bases and the J gene lost 3 bases, with 12 bases spanning the gap. This CDR3 reads CASTRDGHTGELFF. Written as DNA, the CDR3 is TGTGCCAGCACCAGGGACGGCCACACCGGGGAGCTGTTTTTT.

CDR3 bases: TGTGCCAGCAGCGTGGGGACTTCCTACAATGAGCAGTTCTTC. Translated: CASSVGTSYNEQFF. The gene calls are TRBV9 and TRBJ2-1; a possible D gene is TRBD2 (6 bases). V gave up 2 bases and J gave up 1 base, with 7 bases separating them. Germline V gives CDR1 SGDLS, CDR2 YYNGEE. This CDR3 is 14 amino acids long.

This clone showed up just a few times. This sample includes further DNA sequences coding for the same CDR3. The V gene is TRBV19, the J gene TRBJ1-1; D is uncertain. The CDR3 runs 11 residues. Trimming cost V 6 bases and J 0 bases, with 2 bases left between them. Germline V gene lookup returns CDR1 LNHDA and CDR2 SQIVND (reference sequence). The CDR3: CASRLNTEAFF. Written as DNA, the CDR3 is TGTGCCAGTAGATTGAACACTGAAGCTTTCTTT.

The gene calls are TRBV11-2 and TRBJ2-1; TRBD1 might be the D (6 bases). V lost 1 base and J lost 8, with 18 bases in between. CDR1 SGHAT and CDR2 FQNNGV come from the germline V gene. This CDR3 comprises 16 residues. The CDR3 nucleotides are TGTGCCAGCAGCTTAGTGGGCAGGGGTATAAGGGATGAGCAGTTCTTC. This codes for CASSLVGRGIRDEQFF.